The T cell receptor (beta chain) described here comes from a study of cytomegalovirus exposure and HLA in healthy donors. Study outcomes and limitations: Investigators reported 150 to 200 TCR beta chains as tied to cytomegalovirus.

Measured with immunoSEQ multiplex PCR; TCRdb has only the in-frame clones, and not every one. The table lists about 130,000 clones, roughly 90% of them singletons. Concerning this clone: Its antigen is not known.

The sequencing input was PBMCs. The receptor was isolated from a man between 25 and 39 years old in good health and CMV-seronegative.

Here the CDR3 DNA reads TGTGCCAGCAGCAGGGACAGGGGGGCCCCTGGAAACACCATATATTTT. Protein sequence: CASSRDRGAPGNTIYF. The rearrangement uses TRBV7-6 and TRBJ1-3, with 11 bases identical to TRBD1. CDR3 size: 16 residues. Germline V CDR1 and CDR2: SGHVS, FNYEAQ. J lost 2 bases, V lost 5 bases, and 5 bases had no gene match.